The 12 T cell receptor beta chains below were found in one sample sequenced in a study of blood T cells in healthy people across ages (dated by TCRdb to 2015 to 2017). Receptor amplification or capture employed 5' RACE. For sequencing, an Illumina HiSeq 2500 was employed. The second PCR ran for roughly 7 to 12 cycles and used a J-beta primer mix along with a sample-barcoded 5' primer. The public reads were reanalyzed by TCRdb: fastp trimming at Q25, MiXCR alignment, in-frame beta chains only. All rows with the same CDR3 protein become a single entry with the most common DNA and genes. This sample has over a million distinct CDR3 sequences in its table, and 40% to 45% of those were observed once. The ten largest make up roughly 3.7% of the sample. Sample: blood. Receptors originate from a woman in her late teens or twenties in good health.

V gene TRBV28 combines with J gene TRBJ1-5; the D is unclear. The V gene's germline CDR1 is MDHEN and CDR2 SYDVKM. This CDR3 has 13 residues. Between the trimmed V and J ends, which lost 8 bases and 2 bases, there was a span of 10 bases. The CDR3 spells CASGELGNQPQHF. CDR3 nucleotide sequence: TGTGCCAGCGGTGAGCTTGGCAATCAGCCCCAGCATTTT. Using reference TRBV28 and TRBJ1-5 for the parts outside the CDR3, the full variable domain is DVKVTQSSRYLVKRTGEKVFLECVQDMDHENMFWYRQDPGLGLRLIYFSYDVKMKEKGDIPEGYSVSREKKERFSLILESASTNQTSMYLCASGELGNQPQHFGDGTRLSIL.

The V and J genes are TRBV9 and TRBJ2-1; D is unresolved. The DNA matches TRBJ2-7 better at its end, which makes the J call doubtful. Looked up from germline, CDR1 is SGDLS and CDR2 is YYNGEE. This CDR3 contains 16 residues. CDR3 DNA sequence: TGTGCCAGCAGCGTAGTCCCAGAAAGCTCCTACAATGAGCAGTACTTC. Protein sequence: CASSVVPESSYNEQYF.

This sequence joins TRBV6-1 and TRBJ1-1; D not resolved. From germline, CDR1 is MNHNS and CDR2 SASEGT. The CDR3 consists of 14 residues. Trimming stripped 6 bases from V and 0 bases from J, with 11 bases between. The CDR3 nucleotides read TGTGCCAGCAGGACCGTATCTATGAACACTGAAGCTTTCTTT. This sequence encodes CASRTVSMNTEAFF.

CDR3 DNA sequence: TGTGCCAGCAGAGCCGCTAGCGGGAGCTCCTACAATGAGCAGTTCTTC. Translated: CASRAASGSSYNEQFF. The chain is built from TRBV28 and TRBJ2-1; 10 bases align to TRBD2. The junction had 5 bases not matched to a gene; V was cut back by 6 bases and J by 0 bases. CDR3 length: 16 residues. Looked up from germline, CDR1 is MDHEN and CDR2 is SYDVKM.

The genes are TRBV6-6 and TRBJ2-7; a weak D match, TRBD1 (6 bases). CDR1 MNHNY and CDR2 SVGAGI come from the germline V gene (reference sequence). V shed 5 bases and J shed 7 bases, with 18 bases lying between them. The CDR3 is 14 amino acids. The CDR3 nucleotides are TGTGCCAGCAGTCGGACAGACAATACGGGAGAGCAGTACTTC. Translation gives CASSRTDNTGEQYF.

Only one count was recorded for this clonotype. The V gene is TRBV4-2, the J gene TRBJ1-4, with D hard to call. CDR1 LGHNA and CDR2 YNFKEQ come from the germline V gene. This CDR3 comprises 14 residues. With 1 base removed from V and 3 bases from J, the gap between germline ends came to 6 bases. The CDR3: CASSQGGANEKLFF. CDR3 DNA sequence: TGTGCCAGCAGCCAAGGTGGGGCTAATGAAAAACTGTTTTTT.

This clonotype was seen only a few times. This chain uses TRBV6-5 with TRBJ1-2; D might be TRBD1 (6 bases). V gave up 0 bases and J gave up 7 bases, with 12 bases separating them. Germline values: CDR1 MNHEY, CDR2 SVGAGI. This CDR3 has 14 amino acids. CDR3 amino acids: CASSYSVRGSGYTF. For the CDR3, the DNA is TGTGCCAGCAGTTACTCGGTTAGGGGGAGTGGCTACACCTTC.

This clonotype was found many times. The chain is built from TRBV6-5 and TRBJ1-1; D may be TRBD1 (6 bases). The CDR3 has 16 amino acids. V gave up 5 bases and J gave up 2 bases, with 18 bases separating them. The germline gives CDR1 MNHEY, CDR2 SVGAGI. The DNA of the CDR3 is TGTGCCAGCAGTCTAAGAAACCCGGGACATAACACTGAAGCTTTCTTT. It encodes CASSLRNPGHNTEAFF.

The CDR3 region is CASSYSTGSSHTQYF. CDR3 DNA: TGTGCCAGCAGTTACTCGACGGGGTCCTCGCATACGCAGTATTTT. V and J are TRBV6-5 and TRBJ2-3; tentatively, D is TRBD2 (5 bases). The germline CDR1 and CDR2 sequences are MNHEY and SVGAGI. Trimming removed 0 bases from V and 7 bases from J, with 14 bases in between. This CDR3 has 15 amino acids.

This clonotype was seen a few times. This sequence joins TRBV5-5 and TRBJ1-2; 8 bases fit TRBD1. This CDR3 spans 14 amino acids. With V trimmed by 2 bases and J by 10 bases, 10 bases remained unmatched. CDR1 SGHKS and CDR2 YYEKEE come from the germline V gene (reference sequence). CDR3 DNA sequence: TGTGCCAGCAGCTTCGGCGGGACAGGACCTGACTACACCTTC. Its translation is CASSFGGTGPDYTF.

This clonotype has only a few counts. The chain uses TRBV3-1 and TRBJ1-5, with D uncertain. CDR3 size: 14 residues. The germline V gene encodes CDR1 LGHDT and CDR2 YNNKEL (reference sequence). V lost 3 bases to trimming and J lost 1 base, with 7 bases between them. The CDR3 DNA is TGTGCCAGCAGCCAGAGGTCGAGCAATCAGCCCCAGCATTTT. Translating it yields CASSQRSSNQPQHF.

The rearrangement uses TRBV19 and TRBJ1-5; D is ambiguous. Germline assignment: CDR1 LNHDA and CDR2 SQIVND (reference sequence). Trimming removed 2 bases from V and 2 bases from J, with 10 bases in between. The CDR3 length is 15 residues. As DNA, the CDR3 is TGTGCCAGTAGTATATGGGGAAATGGCAATCAGCCCCAGCATTTT. It specifies CASSIWGNGNQPQHF.